This passage covers 11 T cell receptor beta chains from one sample sequenced in a study of T-cell memory formation after mild COVID-19. TCRdb processed the 5' RACE reads anew with MiXCR; each CDR3 protein has one entry. The sample has around 340,000 distinct CDR3 sequences, roughly 21% seen once. Specimen: PBMCs or a T cell subset sorted from them (not recorded which). Receptors were obtained from an adult woman who had mild COVID-19 (a few samples of this study predate the infection). Cell type and time point are not known.

The chain couples TRBV5-5 to TRBJ2-7; the D is unclear. CDR1 and CDR2 (germline): SGHKS, YYEKEE (reference sequence). The CDR3 runs 14 residues. Deletions cut 3 bases from V and 2 bases from J, with 12 bases between. CDR3 loop: CASSSGLEAYEQYF. The CDR3 nucleotides are TGTGCCAGCAGCTCGGGCTTAGAGGCCTACGAGCAGTACTTC.

The chain carries TRBV12-3 or TRBV12-4 and TRBJ1-1, with D possibly matching TRBD1 (6 bases). This CDR3 region has 13 residues. V was shortened by 2 bases and J by 9 bases, with 13 bases between the two germline ends. In nucleotides, the CDR3 is TGTGCCAGCAGTTTAATGAGGGGACACCAAGCTTTCTTT. Translation gives CASSLMRGHQAFF.

This clonotype was detected many times. The J gene is TRBJ2-1, the V gene TRBV11-3; the match to TRBD2 covers 11 bases. The V gene end was trimmed by 0 bases and the J gene end by 7 bases; junction bases not matched to a gene: 5. The germline CDR1 and CDR2 sequences are SGHNT and YENEEA. The CDR3 runs to 16 residues. Written as DNA, the CDR3 is TGTGCCAGCAGCTTAGATCAACTAGCGGGAGTGAATGAGCAGTTCTTC. Its translation: CASSLDQLAGVNEQFF.

This sequence joins TRBV24-1 and TRBJ2-3; tentatively, D is TRBD1 or TRBD2 (5 bases each). The germline CDR1 and CDR2 sequences are KGHDR and SFDVKD. V lost 4 bases, J lost 6 bases, and 19 bases lay in between. This CDR3 is 16 amino acids long. CDR3 in DNA: TGTGCCACCAGTGACTGGGACCAGAGAGGTCCTGATACGCAGTATTTT. Translated: CATSDWDQRGPDTQYF.

This clonotype was detected a few times. The V and J genes are TRBV24-1 and TRBJ2-3; TRBD2 matches 7 bases. Germline lookup yields CDR1 KGHDR and CDR2 SFDVKD. V lost 1 base to trimming and J lost 2 bases; unmatched junction nucleotides: 5. CDR3 length: 16 amino acids. CDR3 in DNA: TGTGCCACCAGTGATTTTTCTAGCGGACCCACAGATACGCAGTATTTT. Translated, it gives CATSDFSSGPTDTQYF.

In this sample, this clonotype turned up many times. V gene TRBV5-1 combines with J gene TRBJ2-7; 9 nucleotides match TRBD1. The CDR3 sequence is 14 residues long. CDR1 and CDR2 (germline): SGHRS, YFSETQ. Trimming removed 3 bases from V and 0 bases from J; junction bases left unmatched: 1. The CDR3 is CASSSGQGSYEQYF. CDR3 bases: TGCGCCAGCAGCTCGGGACAGGGCTCCTACGAGCAGTACTTC.

This clonotype was seen more than once but under ten times. The chain recombines TRBV10-3 with TRBJ2-3, with D tentatively TRBD1 (7 bases). V lost 3 bases and J 2 bases, leaving 9 bases between the germline ends. Germline assignment: CDR1 ENHRY and CDR2 SYGVKD. The CDR3 spans 14 residues. In DNA form, the CDR3 reads TGTGCCATCAGTGACAGGGGGGCCACAGATACGCAGTATTTT. Protein product: CAISDRGATDTQYF.

V and J are TRBV19 and TRBJ1-1, with D possibly being TRBD1 (6 bases). Germline V gene sequence: CDR1 LNHDA, CDR2 SQIVND (reference sequence). Trimming shortened V by 6 bases and J by 5 bases, and 10 bases separated the two germline ends. CDR3 size: 12 residues. The CDR3 coding sequence is TGTGCCAGTAGACAGGGTTCGACTGAAGCTTTCTTT. The encoded protein is CASRQGSTEAFF.

This clonotype was observed a few times. V is TRBV4-1 and J is TRBJ2-1, with D hard to call. CDR3 length: 17 amino acids. V gave up 5 bases and J gave up 0 bases, with 17 bases separating them. The germline CDR1 and CDR2 sequences are MGHRA and YSYEKL. CDR3 protein: CASSIYVSLSSYNEQFF. Written as DNA, the CDR3 is TGCGCCAGCAGCATCTATGTATCCCTCAGCTCCTACAATGAGCAGTTCTTC.

This clonotype appeared a few times. This rearrangement joins TRBV4-2 to TRBJ1-1; 8 positions match TRBD1. The CDR3 totals 15 residues. Germline CDR1 LGHNA, CDR2 YNFKEQ. The trim removed 0 bases at V and 3 bases at J, leaving 3 bases unmatched. The CDR3 sequence is CASSQDNRGDTEAFF. DNA of the CDR3: TGTGCCAGCAGCCAAGATAACAGGGGGGACACTGAAGCTTTCTTT.

The chain couples TRBV19 to TRBJ2-7; tentative D call: TRBD2 (5 bases). V lost 4 bases and J 8 bases, leaving 24 bases between the germline ends. This CDR3 contains 16 residues. Germline V gene data show CDR1 as LNHDA and CDR2 as SQIVND (reference sequence). The chain's CDR3 is CASSTSLGGFPTKQYF. The CDR3 bases are TGTGCCAGTAGTACTTCCCTTGGAGGTTTTCCTACGAAGCAGTACTTC.